The rows below give T cell receptor beta chains drawn from one sample of a study of cytomegalovirus exposure and HLA in healthy donors. Only in-frame clones appear in the TCRdb table, and some are missing; sequencing was by immunoSEQ multiplex PCR. The table lists 99,000 or so clones, almost 70% of them singletons. Sample: PBMCs. The origin of the receptors is a man aged 25 to 40 in good health and CMV-seronegative. CDR3s include the opening cysteine and the closing phenylalanine or tryptophan. The D gene is left open where the match is weak. Not all rows give a size; the values are once, few, many and, for expanded clones, a class.

abundance,j_gene,v_gene,d_gene,CDR3aa,CDR3nt
NA,TRBJ1-2,TRBV5-4,NA,CASSFQQEDNYGYTF,TGTGCCAGCAGCTTTCAACAGGAAGATAACTATGGCTACACCTTC
once,TRBJ2-2,TRBV5-1,NA,CASSLTGRVDTGELFF,TGCGCCAGCAGCTTGACGGGCAGGGTGGACACCGGGGAGCTGTTTTTT
few,TRBJ2-1,TRBV6-1,NA,CASSEGRFQQFF,TGTGCCAGCAGTGAAGGGAGATTCCAGCAGTTCTTC
NA,TRBJ1-6,TRBV6-6,NA,CASSSQGGESPLHF,TGTGCCAGCAGTTCGCAGGGCGGAGAATCACCCCTCCACTTT
NA,TRBJ2-7,TRBV11-3,NA,CASSLEDTAYEQYF,TGTGCCAGCAGCTTAGAAGACACTGCCTACGAGCAGTACTTC
NA,TRBJ1-4,TRBV29-1,TRBD1,CSVKPGGGNEKLFF,TGCAGCGTTAAGCCAGGGGGCGGGAATGAAAAACTGTTTTTT
NA,TRBJ1-1,TRBV18,NA,CASSPRQEINTEAFF,TGTGCCAGCTCACCACGACAGGAGATTAACACTGAAGCTTTCTTT
once,TRBJ2-7,TRBV7-8,NA,CASSLGTGYEQYF,TGTGCCAGCAGCTTAGGTACAGGCTACGAGCAGTACTTC
few,TRBJ2-1,TRBV5-1,TRBD2,CASSLEGTSAYNEQFF,TGCGCCAGCAGCTTGGAAGGGACTAGCGCCTACAATGAGCAGTTCTTC
NA,TRBJ1-2,TRBV6-1,NA,CASSDWGANYGYTF,TGTGCCAGCAGTGACTGGGGAGCTAACTATGGCTACACCTTC
once,TRBJ1-2,TRBV7-9,NA,CASSLQNNYGYTF,TGTGCCAGCAGCCTACAGAATAACTATGGCTACACCTTC
few,TRBJ1-1,TRBV6-5,TRBD1,CASRAQGVMNTEAFF,TGTGCCAGCAGAGCACAGGGGGTCATGAACACTGAAGCTTTCTTT
NA,TRBJ2-1,TRBV7-2,TRBD2,CASSVGLAVYNEQFF,TGTGCCAGCAGCGTAGGACTAGCGGTGTACAATGAGCAGTTCTTC
few,TRBJ2-3,TRBV28,TRBD2,CASSETSVRGTDTQYF,TGTGCCAGCAGTGAGACTAGCGTTAGAGGCACAGATACGCAGTATTTT
NA,TRBJ2-5,TRBV27,NA,CASSLFEVLFAELAETQYF,TGTGCCAGCAGTTTATTCGAGGTCCTTTTTGCGGAGCTCGCAGAGACCCAGTACTTC
NA,TRBJ2-7,TRBV5-1,TRBD1,CASSSIGQGINEQYF,TGCGCCAGCAGCTCTATTGGACAGGGAATCAACGAGCAGTACTTC
NA,TRBJ1-5,TRBV7-2,TRBD1,CASSLSQGATQPQHF,TGTGCCAGCAGCTTATCCCAGGGGGCGACTCAGCCCCAGCATTTT
NA,TRBJ1-2,TRBV4-2,TRBD1,CASSQTGGRNGYTF,TGTGCCAGCAGCCAGACAGGGGGCCGGAATGGCTACACCTTC
NA,TRBJ1-3,TRBV7-9,TRBD1,CSSSLATGQGDTIYF,TGTTCCAGCAGCTTAGCGACGGGACAGGGAGACACCATATATTTT
NA,TRBJ2-3,TRBV11-2,TRBD1,CASSLALGQGITDTQYF,TGTGCCAGCAGCTTAGCATTGGGACAGGGGATAACAGATACGCAGTATTTT
NA,TRBJ2-2,TRBV7-3,NA,CASSLSGLTGELFF,TGTGCCAGCAGCTTATCAGGGCTCACCGGGGAGCTGTTTTTT
few,TRBJ2-6,TRBV2,TRBD1,CASTLDRAGANVLTF,TGTGCCAGCACCCTGGACAGGGCTGGGGCCAACGTCCTGACTTTC
NA,TRBJ1-5,TRBV28,NA,CASSLVSGNQPQHF,TGTGCCAGCAGTTTAGTATCCGGCAATCAGCCCCAGCATTTT
NA,TRBJ2-1,TRBV10-3,TRBD2,CAISTGTSAYNEQFF,TGTGCCATCAGCACCGGGACTAGCGCGTACAATGAGCAGTTCTTC
NA,TRBJ1-2,TRBV4-2,NA,CASSQAFAGAEGYTF,TGTGCCAGCAGCCAAGCCTTCGCGGGGGCGGAAGGCTACACCTTC
NA,TRBJ2-3,TRBV5-1,TRBD2,CASSRTSGSTDTQYF,TGCGCCAGCAGCAGGACTAGCGGCAGCACAGATACGCAGTATTTT
NA,TRBJ2-5,TRBV5-6,TRBD2,CASSLLAGVIQETQYF,TGTGCCAGCAGCCTTTTAGCGGGAGTAATCCAAGAGACCCAGTACTTC
NA,TRBJ2-2,TRBV19,NA,CASRTTASTGELFF,TGTGCCAGTAGAACGACAGCCTCCACCGGGGAGCTGTTTTTT
NA,TRBJ1-1,TRBV15,NA,CATSRGGEMNTEAFF,TGTGCCACCAGCAGGGGGGGGGAGATGAACACTGAAGCTTTCTTT
NA,TRBJ1-5,TRBV30,NA,CAWSVRGDQPQHF,TGTGCCTGGAGTGTAAGAGGTGATCAGCCCCAGCATTTT
NA,TRBJ2-7,TRBV9,TRBD2,CASSAVAGSQYEQYF,TGTGCCAGCAGCGCAGTAGCGGGGAGTCAGTACGAGCAGTACTTC
NA,TRBJ2-2,TRBV7-3,NA,CASSSQGAMNTGELFF,TGTGCCAGCAGCTCCCAAGGGGCGATGAACACCGGGGAGCTGTTTTTT
NA,TRBJ1-2,TRBV28,NA,CASSPPRGGLSLYGYTF,TGTGCCAGCAGTCCACCTCGGGGGGGTTTGTCCCTCTATGGCTACACCTTC
NA,TRBJ2-7,TRBV11-2,TRBD1,CASNTGGTGGNEQYF,TGTGCCAGCAACACGGGGGGGACAGGGGGCAACGAGCAGTACTTC
NA,TRBJ1-2,TRBV5-5,NA,CASSERMANYGYTF,TGTGCCAGCAGTGAGAGGATGGCTAACTATGGCTACACCTTC
once,TRBJ1-6,TRBV11-2,NA,CASSLAGAYNSPLHF,TGTGCCAGCAGCTTGGCAGGGGCCTATAATTCACCCCTCCACTTT
NA,TRBJ1-1,TRBV2,NA,CASVEGVNTEAFF,TGTGCCAGCGTGGAGGGAGTGAACACTGAAGCTTTCTTT
NA,TRBJ1-6,TRBV11-3,TRBD1,CASSTTGVNSPLHF,TGTGCCAGCAGCACTACAGGGGTAAATTCACCCCTCCACTTT
NA,TRBJ1-4,TRBV7-2,NA,CASSLGQAEKLFF,TGTGCCAGCAGCTTAGGGCAGGCGGAAAAACTGTTTTTT
few,TRBJ1-1,TRBV30,TRBD1,CAWSLLDRANTEAFF,TGTGCCTGGAGTCTCCTGGACAGGGCGAACACTGAAGCTTTCTTT
NA,TRBJ2-3,TRBV10-3,TRBD2,CATIGTSGAADTQYF,TGTGCCACGATAGGGACTAGCGGTGCCGCAGATACGCAGTATTTT
once,TRBJ2-7,TRBV27,NA,CASSLRGGPAYEQYF,TGTGCCAGCAGTTTAAGAGGAGGGCCCGCCTACGAGCAGTACTTC
NA,TRBJ2-2,TRBV7-2,NA,CASSFRVRELFF,TGTGCCAGCAGCTTCCGAGTTCGGGAGCTGTTTTTT
NA,TRBJ2-7,TRBV5-1,TRBD1,CASSWGGQGNEQYF,TGCGCCAGCAGCTGGGGGGGACAGGGCAACGAGCAGTACTTC
NA,TRBJ2-1,TRBV6-5,TRBD2,CASSYTSGSNNEQFF,TGTGCCAGCAGTTACACTAGCGGGAGTAACAATGAGCAGTTCTTC
NA,TRBJ1-5,TRBV28,NA,CASSFLKGSGTLSNQPQHF,TGTGCCAGCAGTTTTTTAAAGGGCAGCGGAACCCTTAGCAATCAGCCCCAGCATTTT
NA,TRBJ1-4,TRBV6-1,NA,CASSEEGGTNEKLFF,TGTGCCAGCAGTGAAGAAGGGGGAACTAATGAAAAACTGTTTTTT
few,TRBJ2-1,TRBV7-9,TRBD2,CASSHTSEVAYNEQFF,TGTGCCAGCAGCCACACTAGCGAAGTGGCCTACAATGAGCAGTTCTTC
NA,TRBJ1-1,TRBV7-9,NA,CATPDEQGTTEAFF,TGTGCCACCCCAGACGAGCAGGGGACCACTGAAGCTTTCTTT
NA,TRBJ1-2,TRBV6-5,TRBD1,CASSITGGGGYTF,TGTGCCAGCAGTATTACAGGGGGCGGGGGCTACACCTTC
NA,TRBJ2-5,TRBV9,TRBD2,CASSPGTSGSETQYF,TGTGCCAGCAGCCCCGGGACTAGCGGGAGTGAGACCCAGTACTTC
NA,TRBJ1-4,TRBV6-1,TRBD1,CASSGTGGSEKLFF,TGTGCCAGCAGTGGGACAGGGGGCAGTGAAAAACTGTTTTTT
few,TRBJ2-3,TRBV5-1,NA,CASSWGLLSTDTQYF,TGCGCCAGCAGCTGGGGACTCCTAAGCACAGATACGCAGTATTTT
NA,TRBJ2-5,TRBV9,NA,CASSVGGSQGGLQETQYF,TGTGCCAGCAGCGTAGGGGGGAGTCAGGGGGGCCTACAAGAGACCCAGTACTTC
once,TRBJ2-5,TRBV5-4,TRBD1,CASSFGIGGQKETQYF,TGTGCCAGCAGCTTTGGGATAGGGGGACAGAAAGAGACCCAGTACTTC
NA,TRBJ2-2,TRBV6-6,NA,CASTLGGSNTGELFF,TGTGCCAGCACGCTGGGGGGATCTAACACCGGGGAGCTGTTTTTT
few,TRBJ2-7,TRBV11-2,TRBD2,CASSQGLAGTYEQYF,TGTGCCAGCAGCCAGGGACTAGCGGGCACCTACGAGCAGTACTTC
NA,TRBJ1-5,TRBV5-6,NA,CASSLGGPYSNQPQHF,TGTGCCAGCAGCTTGGGAGGGCCCTATAGCAATCAGCCCCAGCATTTT
NA,TRBJ1-2,TRBV5-1,NA,CASSSSGRGMYGYTF,TGCGCCAGCAGCTCCTCGGGGAGGGGGATGTATGGCTACACCTTC